The rows below give T cell receptor beta chains drawn from one sample of a study of blood T cells in healthy people across ages. One entry per CDR3 protein, called by TCRdb with MiXCR from the 5' RACE reads. There are about 780,000 distinct CDR3 sequences in the sample; 35% to 50% occur only once, and roughly 18% lies in the top ten. The sample taken for sequencing was blood. These receptors were collected from a man older than 75 in good health. Each CDR3 is given with its conserved first and last residue. A D gene is named only where the DNA matches it firmly. The size of a clone is reported for some rows only, either as once, few or many, or as a class for expanded clones.

v_gene: TRBV7-2
j_gene: TRBJ2-2
abundance: .
d_gene: .
CDR3aa: CASSQRTTGELFF
CDR3nt: TGTGCCAGCAGCCAGCGGACCACCGGGGAGCTGTTTTTT

v_gene: TRBV7-3
j_gene: TRBJ2-7
abundance: few
d_gene: TRBD2
CDR3aa: CASSLEGLAGTRHEQYF
CDR3nt: TGTGCCAGCAGCTTAGAGGGGCTAGCGGGAACCCGCCACGAGCAGTACTTC

v_gene: TRBV6-5
j_gene: TRBJ2-7
abundance: .
d_gene: .
CDR3aa: CASRGRDSYEQYF
CDR3nt: TGTGCCAGCAGGGGACGGGACTCCTACGAGCAGTACTTC

v_gene: TRBV2
j_gene: TRBJ1-2
abundance: few
d_gene: .
CDR3aa: CASRGTVDGYTF
CDR3nt: TGTGCCAGCAGGGGGACGGTCGATGGCTACACCTTC

v_gene: TRBV5-1
j_gene: TRBJ2-1
abundance: few
d_gene: TRBD2
CDR3aa: CASFPGTSGEQFF
CDR3nt: TGCGCCAGCTTCCCCGGGACTAGCGGGGAGCAGTTCTTC

v_gene: TRBV12-3/TRBV12-4
j_gene: TRBJ2-5
abundance: .
d_gene: .
CDR3aa: CASSNREETQYF
CDR3nt: TGTGCCAGCAGTAACAGGGAAGAGACCCAGTACTTC

v_gene: TRBV24-1
j_gene: TRBJ2-1
abundance: .
d_gene: TRBD2
CDR3aa: CATSGASGGYNEQFF
CDR3nt: TGTGCCACCAGTGGGGCTAGCGGGGGCTACAATGAGCAGTTCTTC

v_gene: TRBV24-1
j_gene: TRBJ2-3
abundance: once
d_gene: TRBD1
CDR3aa: CATKQGAGDTQYF
CDR3nt: TGTGCCACCAAGCAGGGGGCAGGAGATACGCAGTATTTT

v_gene: TRBV6-6
j_gene: TRBJ1-4
abundance: .
d_gene: TRBD1
CDR3aa: CANSYSDRVDEKLFF
CDR3nt: TGTGCCAACAGTTACTCTGACAGGGTAGATGAAAAACTGTTTTTT

v_gene: TRBV3-1
j_gene: TRBJ2-5
abundance: .
d_gene: TRBD2
CDR3aa: CASSRGGSLQETQYF
CDR3nt: TGTGCCAGCAGCCGGGGCGGGAGCCTCCAAGAGACCCAGTACTTC

v_gene: TRBV18
j_gene: TRBJ2-3
abundance: .
d_gene: .
CDR3aa: CASASSTDTQYF
CDR3nt: TGTGCCAGCGCATCAAGCACAGATACGCAGTATTTT

v_gene: TRBV19
j_gene: TRBJ2-1
abundance: .
d_gene: TRBD2
CDR3aa: CVSSGGGGYYNEQFF
CDR3nt: TGTGTCAGTAGTGGGGGGGGAGGTTACTACAATGAGCAGTTCTTC

v_gene: TRBV29-1
j_gene: TRBJ2-1
abundance: .
d_gene: TRBD2
CDR3aa: CSVFTSGRGYEQFF
CDR3nt: TGCAGCGTTTTTACTAGCGGGAGAGGATATGAGCAGTTCTTC

v_gene: TRBV7-2
j_gene: TRBJ1-4
abundance: few
d_gene: TRBD1
CDR3aa: CASSGGGNKEKLFF
CDR3nt: TGTGCCAGCAGCGGAGGGGGCAACAAAGAAAAACTGTTTTTT